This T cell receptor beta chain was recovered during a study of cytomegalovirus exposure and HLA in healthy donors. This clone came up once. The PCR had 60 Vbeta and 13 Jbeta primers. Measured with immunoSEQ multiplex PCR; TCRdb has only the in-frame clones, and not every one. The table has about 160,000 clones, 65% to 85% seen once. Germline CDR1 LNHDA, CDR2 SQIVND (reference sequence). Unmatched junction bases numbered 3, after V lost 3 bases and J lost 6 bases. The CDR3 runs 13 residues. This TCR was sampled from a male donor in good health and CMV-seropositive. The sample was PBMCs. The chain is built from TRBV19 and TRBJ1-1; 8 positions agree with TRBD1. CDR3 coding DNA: TGTGCCAGTAGTATCGGACAGGGAGCTGAAGCTTTCTTT. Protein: CASSIGQGAEAFF.